This TCR beta chain was recovered during a study of shared clonotypes between healthy human individuals. The CDR3 sequence is 15 residues long. V lost 0 bases and J 5 bases, leaving 12 bases between the germline ends. Germline lookup yields CDR1 SEHNR and CDR2 FQNEAQ (reference sequence). Execution of the assay was at deep level. Clones were read by immunoSEQ multiplex PCR, and TCRdb kept only the in-frame ones, dropping some. The sample shows about 590,000 clones, 95% to 96% of them seen only once. Naive CD8 isolation took CD45RO-negative cells positively selected for CCR7 and excluded terminally differentiated effector memory CD45RA+ cells.

This TCR came from a woman younger than 45 in good health. The chain joins TRBV7-9 to TRBJ2-3, with D hard to call. Sequencing used naive CD8+ T cells sorted from blood. The CDR3 bases are TGTGCCAGCAGCTTAGCGGGGTTGCCCGGAGATACGCAGTATTTT. This sequence encodes CASSLAGLPGDTQYF.